These T cell receptor beta chains were read from a single sample in a study of blood T cells in healthy people across ages. MiXCR was run by TCRdb on the 5' RACE reads, yielding one entry per CDR3 protein. The data contain roughly 1.9 million distinct CDR3 sequences, more than 35% of them singletons. Sequencing input: blood. The source of these receptors is a human donor in good health. Each CDR3 is given with its conserved first and last residue. D genes are given only for firm matches. Some rows mark clone size as missing; the rest say once, few, many or name a class of expanded clone.

NA,TRBV7-6,TRBD2,TRBJ2-5,CACSLGGTKETQYF,TGTGCCTGCAGCCTCGGAGGGACTAAGGAGACCCAGTACTTC
NA,TRBV28,TRBD1,TRBJ1-6,CASSLAGGLSPLHF,TGTGCCAGCAGTTTAGCAGGGGGCTTGTCACCCCTCCACTTT
few,TRBV10-3,TRBD2,TRBJ2-5,CAISSASGGTQETQYF,TGTGCCATCAGCTCTGCTAGCGGGGGGACCCAAGAGACCCAGTACTTC
many,TRBV7-2,TRBD1,TRBJ2-3,CASSVDREGLGDTQYF,TGTGCCAGCAGCGTCGACAGGGAAGGGTTAGGAGATACGCAGTATTTT
few,TRBV13,TRBD2,TRBJ2-1,CASSLRASGGNEQFF,TGTGCCAGCAGCTTAAGAGCTAGCGGGGGAAATGAGCAGTTCTTC
few,TRBV12-3/TRBV12-4,NA,TRBJ2-1,CASSFMRLNEQFF,TGTGCCAGCAGTTTTATGAGACTGAATGAGCAGTTCTTC
NA,TRBV15,NA,TRBJ2-7,CATSRPGVSSEQYF,TGTGCCACCAGCAGACCAGGGGTGTCCAGCGAGCAGTACTTC
NA,TRBV12-3/TRBV12-4,NA,TRBJ1-1,CASRKQENTEAFF,TGTGCCAGCAGAAAACAGGAGAACACTGAAGCTTTCTTT
NA,TRBV5-5,TRBD1,TRBJ2-7,CASSLGQGLISYEQYF,TGTGCCAGCAGCTTGGGACAGGGATTAATTAGCTACGAGCAGTACTTC
many,TRBV4-3,NA,TRBJ2-1,CASSQEEWGLYEQFF,TGCGCCAGCAGCCAAGAGGAATGGGGGCTCTATGAGCAGTTCTTC
few,TRBV7-9,TRBD1,TRBJ2-7,CAIQNRGPYEQYF,TGTGCCATACAAAACAGGGGGCCCTACGAGCAGTACTTC
NA,TRBV10-3,NA,TRBJ2-7,CAIRQFVDNEQYF,TGTGCCATCAGGCAGTTTGTGGACAATGAGCAGTACTTC
NA,TRBV10-3,NA,TRBJ2-7,CAIRPDDGGDEQYF,TGTGCCATCAGACCGGACGACGGAGGGGACGAGCAGTACTTC
NA,TRBV20-1,NA,TRBJ2-1,CSARVRGYSFEQFF,TGCAGTGCTAGAGTACGAGGGTACAGTTTCGAGCAGTTCTTC
few,TRBV7-3,NA,TRBJ1-2,CASSLYPRGNYGYTF,TGTGCCAGCAGCTTATATCCAAGGGGTAACTATGGCTACACCTTC
few,TRBV7-2,NA,TRBJ2-7,CASRFRGSRGEQYF,TGTGCCAGCAGGTTCCGGGGCTCGAGGGGCGAGCAGTACTTC
NA,TRBV20-1,NA,TRBJ2-7,CSARERAQSYEQYF,TGCAGTGCTAGGGAGCGGGCCCAGTCCTACGAGCAGTACTTC
many,TRBV28,NA,TRBJ1-1,CASSLLQNTEAFF,TGTGCCAGCAGTTTATTGCAGAACACTGAAGCTTTCTTT
few,TRBV6-6,TRBD1,TRBJ1-2,CASRRLGTGNYGYTF,TGTGCCAGCAGACGTCTTGGGACAGGAAACTATGGCTACACCTTC
NA,TRBV12-3/TRBV12-4,TRBD1,TRBJ1-5,CASSQQGYKGNQPQHF,TGTGCCAGCAGCCAACAGGGGTACAAGGGCAATCAGCCCCAGCATTTT
many,TRBV29-1,NA,TRBJ2-7,CSVEESGAYEQYF,TGCAGCGTTGAAGAGTCCGGAGCCTACGAGCAGTACTTC
few,TRBV28,NA,TRBJ2-5,CASNLETARPKTQYF,TGTGCCAGCAATCTTGAGACAGCGCGCCCCAAGACCCAGTACTTC
NA,TRBV4-3,TRBD2,TRBJ2-1,CASSQVSSGGALGGSFGEQFF,TGCGCCAGCAGCCAAGTCTCGAGCGGGGGGGCCCTCGGCGGGTCTTTTGGTGAGCAGTTCTTC
NA,TRBV5-5,NA,TRBJ1-2,CASSLGHNNYGYTF,TGTGCCAGCAGCTTAGGACACAACAACTATGGCTACACCTTC
NA,TRBV7-3,NA,TRBJ2-1,CASSLVGAFYNEQFF,TGTGCCAGCAGCTTAGTGGGGGCCTTCTACAATGAGCAGTTCTTC
NA,TRBV6-1,NA,TRBJ1-2,CASSDEERSYAYGYTF,TGTGCCAGCAGTGATGAGGAGAGGTCGTATGCCTATGGCTACACCTTC
NA,TRBV12-3/TRBV12-4,TRBD2,TRBJ2-1,CASSLRLAGALDNEQFF,TGTGCCAGCAGTTTGCGACTAGCGGGGGCCCTAGACAATGAGCAGTTCTTC
NA,TRBV15,TRBD1,TRBJ1-2,CATSRERSGGMDGYTF,TGTGCCACCAGCAGAGAAAGGTCAGGGGGCATGGATGGCTACACCTTC
NA,TRBV3-1,NA,TRBJ1-2,CASSPGATIANYGYTF,TGTGCCAGCAGCCCTGGGGCTACTATAGCTAACTATGGCTACACCTTC
NA,TRBV6-6,NA,TRBJ2-4,CASSSGRQQYF,TGTGCCAGCAGCTCCGGGCGCCAGCAGTACTTC
NA,TRBV10-3,NA,TRBJ2-7,CAISPNSYEQYF,TGTGCCATCAGTCCTAACTCCTACGAGCAGTACTTC
NA,TRBV2,NA,TRBJ2-1,CASSEEVTEQFF,TGTGCCAGCAGTGAAGAAGTGACAGAGCAGTTCTTC
NA,TRBV10-3,TRBD1,TRBJ2-1,CAISDLDRGPRQFF,TGTGCCATCAGTGACCTCGACAGGGGCCCTAGGCAGTTCTTC
NA,TRBV5-5,NA,TRBJ2-7,CAGSSSTTGSYEQYF,TGTGCCGGCAGCTCCTCCACGACAGGCTCCTACGAGCAGTACTTC
many,TRBV7-2,NA,TRBJ2-7,CASSLSGHEQYF,TGTGCCAGCAGCTTATCCGGCCACGAGCAGTACTTC
few,TRBV5-1,TRBD1,TRBJ2-7,CASSPGTGGNEQYF,TGCGCCAGCAGCCCCGGGACAGGGGGTAATGAGCAGTACTTC
NA,TRBV28,NA,TRBJ1-3,CATLAGVGRNTIYF,TGTGCCACCCTCGCGGGGGTTGGACGGAACACCATATATTTT
NA,TRBV12-3/TRBV12-4,NA,TRBJ2-2,CASSEFGELFF,TGTGCCAGCAGCGAGTTCGGGGAGCTGTTTTTT
few,TRBV10-3,NA,TRBJ2-1,CAISESTRAGSSYNEQFF,TGTGCCATCAGTGAGTCGACTCGGGCGGGCAGCTCCTACAATGAGCAGTTCTTC
NA,TRBV20-1,TRBD1,TRBJ1-1,CSAATGADTEAFF,TGCAGTGCTGCTACAGGGGCCGACACTGAAGCTTTCTTT
NA,TRBV7-2,TRBD2,TRBJ2-1,CASNSRGGSSYNEQFF,TGTGCCAGCAACTCCCGGGGAGGGAGTTCCTACAATGAGCAGTTCTTC
NA,TRBV6-2/TRBV6-3,NA,TRBJ2-1,CASGWVSTGQFF,TGTGCCAGCGGATGGGTGTCGACAGGGCAGTTCTTC
once,TRBV12-3/TRBV12-4,TRBD1,TRBJ1-2,CASSPLSPGQGFISYGYTF,TGTGCCAGCAGCCCGCTATCGCCGGGACAGGGTTTTATAAGCTATGGCTACACCTTC
few,TRBV6-5,NA,TRBJ1-2,CASPSYIGSNGYTF,TGTGCCAGCCCTTCTTATATAGGGTCTAATGGCTACACCTTC
NA,TRBV4-2,TRBD2,TRBJ2-1,CASSRGGLNNLNEQFF,TGTGCCAGCAGCCGGGGGGGACTAAACAACCTCAATGAGCAGTTCTTC